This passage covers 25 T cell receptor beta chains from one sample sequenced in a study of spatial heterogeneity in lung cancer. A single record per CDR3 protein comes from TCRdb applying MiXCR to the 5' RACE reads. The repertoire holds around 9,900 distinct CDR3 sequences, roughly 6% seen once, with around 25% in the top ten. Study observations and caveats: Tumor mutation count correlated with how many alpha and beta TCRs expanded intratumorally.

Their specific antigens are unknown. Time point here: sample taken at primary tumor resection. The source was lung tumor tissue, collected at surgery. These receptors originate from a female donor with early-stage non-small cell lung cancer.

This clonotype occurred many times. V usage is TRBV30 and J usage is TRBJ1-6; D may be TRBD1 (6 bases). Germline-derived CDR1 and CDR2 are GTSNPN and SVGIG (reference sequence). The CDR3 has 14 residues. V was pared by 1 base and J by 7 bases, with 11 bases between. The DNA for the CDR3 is TGTGCCTGGAGTGAGGGGGTGCGCAATTCACCCCTCCACTTT. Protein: CAWSEGVRNSPLHF. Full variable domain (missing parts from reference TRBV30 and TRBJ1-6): SQTIHQWPATLVQPVGSPLSLECTVEGTSNPNLYWYRQAAGRGLQLLFYSVGIGQISSEVPQNLSASRPQDRQFILSSKKLLLSDSGFYLCAWSEGVRNSPLHFGNGTRLTVT.

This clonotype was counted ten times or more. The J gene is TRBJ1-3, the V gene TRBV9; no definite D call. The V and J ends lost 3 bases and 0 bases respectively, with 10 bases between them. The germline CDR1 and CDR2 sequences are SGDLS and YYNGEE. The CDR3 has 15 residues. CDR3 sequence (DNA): TGTGCCAGCAGCGCGACACCTAGCTCTGGAAACACCATATATTTT. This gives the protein CASSATPSSGNTIYF.

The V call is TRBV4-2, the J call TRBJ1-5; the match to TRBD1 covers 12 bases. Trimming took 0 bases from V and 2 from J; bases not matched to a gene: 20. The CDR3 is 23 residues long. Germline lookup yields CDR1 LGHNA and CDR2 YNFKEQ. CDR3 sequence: CASSQESRKAGTGGTGGNQPQHF. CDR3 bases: TGTGCCAGCAGCCAAGAGAGCCGAAAGGCGGGGACAGGGGGCACGGGCGGCAATCAGCCCCAGCATTTT.

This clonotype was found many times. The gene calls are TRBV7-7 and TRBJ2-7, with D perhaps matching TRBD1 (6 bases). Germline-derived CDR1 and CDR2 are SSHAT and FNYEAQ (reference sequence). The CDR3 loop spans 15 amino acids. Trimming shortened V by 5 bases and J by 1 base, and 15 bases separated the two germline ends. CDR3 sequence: CASSLGAGPSYEQYF. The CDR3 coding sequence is TGTGCCAGCAGCCTGGGGGCAGGCCCTTCCTACGAGCAGTACTTC.

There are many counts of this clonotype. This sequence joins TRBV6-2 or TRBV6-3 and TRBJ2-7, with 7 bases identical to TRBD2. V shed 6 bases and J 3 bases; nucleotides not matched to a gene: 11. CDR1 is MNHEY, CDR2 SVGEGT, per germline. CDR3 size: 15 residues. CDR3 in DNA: TGTGCCAGCAGCCAAGAGCGGGGAAGGAACTACGAGCAGTACTTC. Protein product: CASSQERGRNYEQYF.

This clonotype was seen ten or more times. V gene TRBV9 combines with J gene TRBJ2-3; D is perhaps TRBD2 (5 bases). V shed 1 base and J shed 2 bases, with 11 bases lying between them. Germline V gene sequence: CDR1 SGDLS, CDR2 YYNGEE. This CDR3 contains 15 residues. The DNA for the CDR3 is TGTGCCAGCAGCGTACCCTTGGGAGACACAGATACGCAGTATTTT. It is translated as CASSVPLGDTDTQYF.

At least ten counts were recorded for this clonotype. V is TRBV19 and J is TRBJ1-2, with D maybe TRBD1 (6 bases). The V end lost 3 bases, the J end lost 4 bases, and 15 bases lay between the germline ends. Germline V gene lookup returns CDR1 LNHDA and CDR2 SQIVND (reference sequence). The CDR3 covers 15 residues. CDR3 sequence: CASSMFGQTSYGYTF. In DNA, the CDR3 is TGTGCCAGTAGTATGTTCGGACAGACAAGCTATGGCTACACCTTC.

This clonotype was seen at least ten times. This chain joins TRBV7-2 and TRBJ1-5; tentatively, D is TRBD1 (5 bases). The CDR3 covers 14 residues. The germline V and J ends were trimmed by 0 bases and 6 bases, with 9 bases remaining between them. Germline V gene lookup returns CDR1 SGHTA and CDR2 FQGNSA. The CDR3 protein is CASSLAGGGQPQHF. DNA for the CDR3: TGTGCCAGCAGCTTAGCTGGCGGGGGTCAGCCCCAGCATTTT.

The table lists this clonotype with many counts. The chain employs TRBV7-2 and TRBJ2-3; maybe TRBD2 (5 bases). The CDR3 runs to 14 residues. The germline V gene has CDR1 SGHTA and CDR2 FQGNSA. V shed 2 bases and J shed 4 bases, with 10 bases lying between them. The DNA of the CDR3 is TGTGCCAGCAGCTTACTCGTTAGCGCAGATACGCAGTATTTT. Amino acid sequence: CASSLLVSADTQYF.

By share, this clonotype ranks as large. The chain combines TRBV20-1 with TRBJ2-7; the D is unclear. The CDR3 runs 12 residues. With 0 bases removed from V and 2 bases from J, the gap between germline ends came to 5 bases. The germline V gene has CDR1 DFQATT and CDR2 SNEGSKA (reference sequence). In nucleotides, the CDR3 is TGCAGTGCTAGAGATTGGACCTACGAGCAGTACTTC. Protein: CSARDWTYEQYF.

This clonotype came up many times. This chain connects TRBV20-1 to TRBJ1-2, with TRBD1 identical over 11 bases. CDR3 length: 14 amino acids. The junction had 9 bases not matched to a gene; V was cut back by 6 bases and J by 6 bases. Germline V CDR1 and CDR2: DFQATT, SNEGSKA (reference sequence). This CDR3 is CSALAGQGAHGYTF. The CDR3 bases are TGCAGTGCCTTGGCAGGACAGGGGGCTCATGGCTACACCTTC.

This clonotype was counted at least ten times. In nucleotides, the CDR3 is TGTGCCAGCAGCACCGGGCCCCAATATAGGAGCACTGAAGCTTTCTTT. It is translated as CASSTGPQYRSTEAFF. V usage is TRBV6-5 and J usage is TRBJ1-1; D ambiguous. Per the germline V gene, CDR1 is MNHEY and CDR2 is SVGAGI. V was clipped by 6 bases and J by 4 bases, with 21 bases between them. The CDR3 has 16 amino acids.

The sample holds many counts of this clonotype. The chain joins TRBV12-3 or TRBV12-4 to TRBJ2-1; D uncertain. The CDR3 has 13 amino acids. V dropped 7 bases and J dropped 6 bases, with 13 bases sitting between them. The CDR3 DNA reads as TGTGCCAGCACCCTAGGCACTTCCAATGAGCAGTTCTTC. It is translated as CASTLGTSNEQFF.

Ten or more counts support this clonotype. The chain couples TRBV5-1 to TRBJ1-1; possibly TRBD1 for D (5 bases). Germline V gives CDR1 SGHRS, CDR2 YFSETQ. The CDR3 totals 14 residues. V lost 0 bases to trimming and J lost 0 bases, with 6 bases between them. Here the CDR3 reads CASSLGGVNTEAFF. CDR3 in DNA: TGCGCCAGCAGCTTGGGAGGGGTGAACACTGAAGCTTTCTTT.

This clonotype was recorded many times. The CDR3 sequence is CASSVGPGGTGELFF. The CDR3 DNA reads TGTGCCAGCAGCGTGGGACCAGGGGGCACCGGGGAGCTGTTTTTT. The chain joins TRBV9 to TRBJ2-2; TRBD1 matches 7 bases. Germline CDR1 reads SGDLS; CDR2 reads YYNGEE. Trimming removed 2 bases from V and 4 bases from J; junction bases left unmatched: 5. The CDR3 is made up of 15 amino acids.

CDR3: CASSVSGDLEAFF. In nucleotides, the CDR3 is TGTGCCAGCAGCGTGAGCGGGGACCTTGAAGCTTTCTTT. This sequence joins TRBV9 and TRBJ1-1; D may be TRBD1 (5 bases). The V end was cut by 2 bases, the J end by 7 bases, with 12 bases between. The CDR3 has 13 amino acids. The germline gives CDR1 SGDLS, CDR2 YYNGEE.

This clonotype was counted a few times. The CDR3 region has the DNA TGCAGTGCTAGAGATCTCCCCTACAATGAGCAGTTCTTC. As protein: CSARDLPYNEQFF. V and J are TRBV20-1 and TRBJ2-1; D is unresolved. Trimming pared 0 bases from V and 2 bases from J, leaving 5 bases between. Germline V gene sequence: CDR1 DFQATT, CDR2 SNEGSKA (reference sequence). The CDR3 consists of 13 residues.

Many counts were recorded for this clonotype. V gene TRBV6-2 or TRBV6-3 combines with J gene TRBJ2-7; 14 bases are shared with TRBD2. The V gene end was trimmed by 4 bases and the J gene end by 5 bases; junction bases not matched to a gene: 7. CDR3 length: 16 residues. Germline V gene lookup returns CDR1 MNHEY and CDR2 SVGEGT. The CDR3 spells CASSSRLAGGPNEQYF. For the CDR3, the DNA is TGTGCCAGCAGTTCCCGACTAGCGGGGGGGCCCAACGAGCAGTACTTC.

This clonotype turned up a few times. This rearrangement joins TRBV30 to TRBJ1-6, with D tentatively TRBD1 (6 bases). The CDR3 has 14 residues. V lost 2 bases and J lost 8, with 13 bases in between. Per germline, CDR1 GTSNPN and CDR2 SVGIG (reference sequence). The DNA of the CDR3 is TGTGCCTGGAGTACGGGGGCGTACGATTCACCCCTCCACTTT. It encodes CAWSTGAYDSPLHF.

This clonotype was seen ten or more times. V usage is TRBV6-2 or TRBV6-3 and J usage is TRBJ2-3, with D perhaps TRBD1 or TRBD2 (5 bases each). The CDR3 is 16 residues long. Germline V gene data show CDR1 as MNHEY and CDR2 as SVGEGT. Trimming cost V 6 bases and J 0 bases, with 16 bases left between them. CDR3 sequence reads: CASSQTGTASTDTQYF. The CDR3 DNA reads TGTGCCAGCAGCCAGACCGGGACGGCTAGCACAGATACGCAGTATTTT.

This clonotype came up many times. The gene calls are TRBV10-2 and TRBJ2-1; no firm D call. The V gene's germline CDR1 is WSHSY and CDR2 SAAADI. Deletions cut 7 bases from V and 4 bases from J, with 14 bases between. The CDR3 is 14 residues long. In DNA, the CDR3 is TGCGCCAGCAAGGCGGCGACACTGTACAATGAGCAGTTCTTC. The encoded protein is CASKAATLYNEQFF.

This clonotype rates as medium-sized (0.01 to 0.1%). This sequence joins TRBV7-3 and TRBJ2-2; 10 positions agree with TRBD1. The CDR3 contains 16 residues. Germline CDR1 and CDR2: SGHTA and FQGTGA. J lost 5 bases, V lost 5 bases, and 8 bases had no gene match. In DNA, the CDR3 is TGTGCCAGCAGCGCCCATGGGACAGGGGTTACCGGGGAGCTGTTTTTT. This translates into CASSAHGTGVTGELFF.

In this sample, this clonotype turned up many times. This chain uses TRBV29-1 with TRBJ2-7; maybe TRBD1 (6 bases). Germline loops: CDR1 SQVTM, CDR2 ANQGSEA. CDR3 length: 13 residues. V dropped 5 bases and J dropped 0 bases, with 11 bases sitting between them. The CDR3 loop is CSVPGVLSYEQYF. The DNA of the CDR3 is TGCAGCGTTCCAGGGGTCCTCTCCTACGAGCAGTACTTC.

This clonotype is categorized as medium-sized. The CDR3 here is CAIGGDMNTEAFF. CDR3 DNA sequence: TGTGCCATCGGTGGGGATATGAACACTGAAGCTTTCTTT. The chain uses TRBV10-3 and TRBJ1-1; D call uncertain. In germline, CDR1 is ENHRY, CDR2 SYGVKD. The CDR3 runs to 13 residues. Trimming stripped 8 bases from V and 0 bases from J, with 10 bases between.

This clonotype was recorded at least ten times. CDR3 sequence: CSARGLGNGGEKLFF. The CDR3 region has the DNA TGCAGTGCCAGGGGCCTTGGGAATGGAGGGGAAAAACTGTTTTTT. This chain connects TRBV20-1 to TRBJ1-4; TRBD1 is a possible D gene (6 bases). From germline, CDR1 is DFQATT and CDR2 SNEGSKA (reference sequence). The V end lost 6 bases, the J end lost 8 bases, and 22 bases lay between the germline ends. This CDR3 is 15 amino acids long.